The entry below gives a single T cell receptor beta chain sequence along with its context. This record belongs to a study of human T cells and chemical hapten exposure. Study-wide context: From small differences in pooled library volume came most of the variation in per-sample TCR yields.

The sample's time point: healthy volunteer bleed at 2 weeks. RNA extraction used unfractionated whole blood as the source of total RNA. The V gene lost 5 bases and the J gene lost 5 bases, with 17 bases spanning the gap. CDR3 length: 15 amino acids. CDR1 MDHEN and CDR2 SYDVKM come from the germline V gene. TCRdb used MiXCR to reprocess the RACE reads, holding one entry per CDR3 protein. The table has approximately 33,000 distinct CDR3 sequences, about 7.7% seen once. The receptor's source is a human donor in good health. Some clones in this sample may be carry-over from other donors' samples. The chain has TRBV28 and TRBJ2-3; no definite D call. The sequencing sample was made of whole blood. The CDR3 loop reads CASSIPTRGLDTQYF. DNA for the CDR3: TGTGCCAGCAGTATCCCGACCCGCGGCTTAGATACGCAGTATTTT.